Listed here are 13 T cell receptor beta chains from one sample, sequenced in a study of monozygotic twins with inflammatory bowel disease. With the 5' RACE reads reprocessed, TCRdb shows one record per CDR3 protein and no DNA. Its table lists approximately 330,000 distinct CDR3 sequences. The specimen was blood. Receptors originate from a human donor with ulcerative colitis or Crohn's disease, or a healthy co-twin of an affected twin (not recorded which).

The chain has TRBV5-5 and TRBJ2-4; absent DNA, TCRdb's TRBD1 call cannot be checked. Germline V CDR1 and CDR2: SGHKS, YYEKEE (reference sequence). The CDR3 totals 15 residues. CDR3 protein: CASSLEMTERDIQYF.

V is TRBV27 and J is TRBJ2-6; the TCRdb D gene call, TRBD1, has no DNA to confirm it. This CDR3 is built from 16 residues. The germline V gene encodes CDR1 MNHEY and CDR2 SMNVEV (reference sequence). The CDR3 spells CASSLQRGDGANVLTF.

The gene calls are TRBV6-5 and TRBJ2-3; TCRdb lists TRBD1, though no DNA is available to test this call. Germline loops: CDR1 MNHEY, CDR2 SVGAGI. This CDR3 is built from 16 residues. CDR3: CASSYRPGQYKDTQYF.

The chain employs TRBV4-1 and TRBJ2-1; with no DNA, the TCRdb D assignment of TRBD2 cannot be verified. CDR1 is MGHRA, CDR2 YSYEKL, per germline. The CDR3 loop spans 17 amino acids. The CDR3 sequence: CASSRAGLAALGNEQFF.

The CDR3 here is CSARRLVRSQPQHF. The rearrangement links TRBV20-1 to TRBJ1-5. Per the germline V gene, CDR1 is DFQATT and CDR2 is SNEGSKA (reference sequence). The CDR3 has 14 residues.

CDR3 loop: CASNQEMVSYEQYF. The chain joins TRBV4-3 to TRBJ2-7. CDR1 LGHNA and CDR2 YSLEER come from the germline V gene. This CDR3 has 14 residues.

This chain links TRBV11-2 with TRBJ2-5; TCRdb outputs TRBD1, but without DNA this stays unchecked. The CDR3 sequence is 16 residues long. Germline V CDR1 and CDR2: SGHAT, FQNNGV. CDR3 loop: CASSQGATGGLETQYF.

V usage is TRBV6-1 and J usage is TRBJ1-5; TCRdb's D call, TRBD1, is unchecked because there is no DNA. CDR3 length equals 15 residues. Germline V gene lookup returns CDR1 MNHNS and CDR2 SASEGT. The CDR3 spells CASRTVAGNREPQHF.

This chain connects TRBV20-1 to TRBJ2-3; TCRdb selects TRBD2, and the lack of DNA leaves this call unchecked. Germline V lookup: CDR1 DFQATT, CDR2 SNEGSKA (reference sequence). The CDR3 contains 14 residues. The chain's CDR3 is CSAHQEADTDTQYF.

V is TRBV10-1 and J is TRBJ1-3. CDR1 WNHNN and CDR2 SYGVQD come from the germline V gene (reference sequence). The CDR3 has 13 residues. CDR3 sequence reads: CASSESGRDTIYF.

The chain joins TRBV7-9 to TRBJ1-2; TCRdb gives TRBD1 as the D gene, but with no DNA this cannot be confirmed. Germline lookup yields CDR1 SEHNR and CDR2 FQNEAQ (reference sequence). This CDR3 has 12 residues. The CDR3 is CASSWGGSGYTF.

The chain links TRBV7-9 to TRBJ2-5; absent DNA, TCRdb's TRBD1 call cannot be checked. The germline V gene has CDR1 SEHNR and CDR2 FQNEAQ (reference sequence). This CDR3 has 15 residues. Here the CDR3 reads CASSLSRAGGLTQYF.

The V and J genes are TRBV29-1 and TRBJ2-3; TCRdb designates TRBD2, a call that cannot be tested without DNA. Germline lookup yields CDR1 SQVTM and CDR2 ANQGSEA. The CDR3 has 19 residues. The CDR3 loop reads CSVSLTTGLAGGSPDTQYF.